The present TCR beta chain was sequenced within a study of T-cell reconstitution after alpha-beta-depleted transplantation in children (dated by TCRdb to the mid-2010s). With regard to the full study: Using TCR repertoire profiling, the study followed T-cell immune reconstitution in a quantitative way in children after TCRalphabeta/CD19-depleted allogeneic hematopoietic cell transplantation.

This clonotype was seen many times. Its antigen is not yet known. Per-nucleotide qualities are absent, and no much larger clonotype sits a single base away. V and J lose 1 base and 5 bases, and a span of 15 bases separates them. Counted from cysteine to phenylalanine, this CDR3 has 15 amino acids. The kept DNA is CDR3 alone, 45 bases in frame from the first base. Via the germline V gene, CDR1 is SGHVS and CDR2 FNYEAQ. Library prep was done by PCR. These reads were obtained on an Illumina HiSeq 2500. TCR library preparation used molecular barcoding, with unique molecular identifiers applied to normalize quantification of the TCRbeta repertoire. TCRdb trimmed the raw reads at Q25, called clones with MiXCR and kept productive beta chains. Entries that share a CDR3 protein sequence are merged under the most common genes and DNA. This sample has 600,000 to 800,000 distinct CDR3 sequences in its table, and roughly 14% of those were observed once. The top ten constitute 0.79% of the sample.

On the study overall, not on this receptor specifically: Hyperexpanded clone frequencies declined over subsequent months; after one year, T-cell counts and TCRbeta diversity were mostly attributed to newly produced T cells. The apparently early alphabetaT-cell count recovery about two months after transplant was reportedly dependent on only several hundred rapidly expanded clones derived from non-depleted graft cells. In some patients, the high TCRbeta diversity seen at day 60 was put down to recipient T cells and intrathymic progenitors that had survived conditioning.

The treatment or condition label corresponds to: allogeneic hematopoietic cell transplantation with graft depleted of TCRalphabeta T cells and CD19 B cells. Transplant recipients were children who received TCRalphabeta/CD19-depleted allogeneic hematopoietic cell grafts. Rearrangement joined TRBV7-6 to TRBJ2-7, and TRBD2 may be the D gene, going by 6 matching bases. Source: PBMCs, taken before TCRalphabeta/CD19-depleted stem cell transplant. The sequence was collected from a girl aged 2-15 years with congenital amegakaryocytic thrombocytopenia, due to receive a stem cell transplant. The nucleotide sequence is TGTGCCAGCAGCTTAGAGTTGCGGGATCTGGACGAGCAGTACTTC. The translation is CASSLELRDLDEQYF.